This TCR beta chain was identified in a study of OX40 agonist ivuxolimab in advanced cancers. CDR1 is SGHVS, CDR2 FNYEAQ, per germline. J gave up 6 bases and V 5 bases, and 11 bases lay outside the gene matches. The CDR3 runs to 16 residues. Method: immunoSEQ multiplex PCR; TCRdb's copy keeps in-frame clones and lacks some. Found here are about 99,000 clones, 91% of them singletons; the top ten hold around 0.33%. J is TRBJ2-3 and V is TRBV7-6; 10 positions match TRBD2. The source is an adult with an advanced solid tumor such as melanoma, head and neck, liver or kidney cancer. Sequenced here: CD4+ or CD8+ T cells sorted from blood, sampled in a trial of the OX40 agonist ivuxolimab. This chain's CDR3 is CASSVISGRWEDTQYF. In DNA, the CDR3 is TGTGCCAGCAGCGTAATTAGCGGGAGGTGGGAGGATACGCAGTATTTT.